The clone carrying this TCR beta chain was recorded a few times. The antigen is unknown. TCRdb fed the reads into MiXCR, producing one record per CDR3 protein. The repertoire holds more than 400,000 distinct CDR3 sequences, with about 30% as singletons. The data were obtained in a study of T cell repertoires in cytomegalovirus infection. Across the study: Shared public TCR beta signatures pointed to both CMV infection and a matching HLA type.

The V end lost 0 bases, the J end lost 1 base, and 9 bases lay between the germline ends. The CDR3 spans 15 residues. Findings and caveats of the study: Within the response measured ex vivo, HLA-C-restricted CMV-specific TCR beta clonotypes were dominant. The cumulative frequency of public TCR beta families identified carriers of CMV plus the relevant HLA.

The chain has TRBV12-3 or TRBV12-4 and TRBJ1-1; D ambiguous. The specimen sequenced was PBMCs. The sequence was obtained from a human donor in good health (CMV status not recorded). Some clones in this sample may be carry-over from other donors' samples. The CDR3 nucleotides are TGTGCCAGCAGTTTAGCAGGGAAGGGGAACACTGAAGCTTTCTTT. This translates into CASSLAGKGNTEAFF.